This T cell receptor (beta chain) came from a study of blood T cell repertoires in COVID-19. Study as a whole: There were acute and convalescent COVID-19 samples, and they came from the United States, Italy and Spain.

Participants, roughly 18 to 90 years old, spanned around 25 US areas. Clinical history reported by participants formed the basis on which cohorts were assigned. In germline, CDR1 is SGHTA, CDR2 FQGTGA. V dropped 5 bases and J dropped 2 bases, with 16 bases sitting between them. CDR3 size: 16 residues. Per the authors' pipeline: Nucleated cell number was recorded as an estimate derived from reference gene primer amplification. Only in-frame clones appear in the TCRdb table, and some are missing; sequencing was by immunoSEQ multiplex PCR. Clone size and V and J calls were adopted from that table, with D and trimming inferred from the DNA. The sample shows more than 150,000 clones, about 80% of them seen only once.

Input material: PBMCs or T cells enriched from blood (not recorded which). This chain connects TRBV7-3 to TRBJ1-5; the D gene is possibly TRBD1 (5 bases). This clonotype was sampled from a man aged 55 to 70 who had been exposed to COVID-19. The CDR3: CASSQGGGDGNQPQHF. DNA for the CDR3: TGTGCCAGCAGCCAAGGAGGAGGGGATGGCAATCAGCCCCAGCATTTT.